The present T cell receptor beta chain was sequenced within a study of cytomegalovirus exposure and HLA in healthy donors. CDR1 is LGHNA and CDR2 is YSLEER in the germline V gene. The CDR3 is 14 residues long. V dropped 1 base and J dropped 7 bases, with 14 bases sitting between them. Primers included in the PCR were 60 Vbeta and 13 Jbeta primers. Method: immunoSEQ multiplex PCR; TCRdb's copy keeps in-frame clones and lacks some. The sample contains fewer than 200,000 clones, roughly 80% of which appear only once. This receptor was taken from a woman in her late teens or twenties in good health and CMV-seronegative. Sequenced: PBMCs. The gene calls are TRBV4-3 and TRBJ2-7; a possible D gene is TRBD2 (7 bases). The CDR3 reads CASSQVGGLAEQYF. In DNA form, the CDR3 reads TGCGCCAGCAGCCAAGTGGGGGGGCTAGCAGAGCAGTACTTC.